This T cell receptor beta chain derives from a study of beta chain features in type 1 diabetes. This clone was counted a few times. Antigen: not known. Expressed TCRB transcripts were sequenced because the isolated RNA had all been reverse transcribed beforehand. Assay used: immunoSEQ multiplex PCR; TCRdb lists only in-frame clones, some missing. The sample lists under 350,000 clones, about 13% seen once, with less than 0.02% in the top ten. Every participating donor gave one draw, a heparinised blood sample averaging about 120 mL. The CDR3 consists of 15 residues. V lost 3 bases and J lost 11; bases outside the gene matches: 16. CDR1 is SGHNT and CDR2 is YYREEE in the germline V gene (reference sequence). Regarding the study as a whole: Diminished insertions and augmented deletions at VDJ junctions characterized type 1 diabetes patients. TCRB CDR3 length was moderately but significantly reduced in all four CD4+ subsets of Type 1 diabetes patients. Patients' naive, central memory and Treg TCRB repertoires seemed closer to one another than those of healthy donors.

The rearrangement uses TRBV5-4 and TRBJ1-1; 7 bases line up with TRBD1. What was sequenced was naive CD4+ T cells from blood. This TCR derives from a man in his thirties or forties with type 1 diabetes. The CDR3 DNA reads TGTGCCAGCAGCTCCCCCTCGGCCTCGACAGGGTATGCTTTCTTT. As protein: CASSSPSASTGYAFF.